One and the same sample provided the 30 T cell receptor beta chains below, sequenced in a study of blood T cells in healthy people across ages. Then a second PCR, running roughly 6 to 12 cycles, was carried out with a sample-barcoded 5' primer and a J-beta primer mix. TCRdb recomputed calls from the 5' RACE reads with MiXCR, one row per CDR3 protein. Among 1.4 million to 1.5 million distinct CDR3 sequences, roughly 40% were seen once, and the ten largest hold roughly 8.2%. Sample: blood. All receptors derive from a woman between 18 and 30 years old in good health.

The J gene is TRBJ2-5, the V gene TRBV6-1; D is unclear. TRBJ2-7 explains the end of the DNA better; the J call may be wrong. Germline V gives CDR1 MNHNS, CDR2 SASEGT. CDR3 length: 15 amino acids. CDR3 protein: CASSATRYSAGEQYF. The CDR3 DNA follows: TGTGCCAGCAGCGCTACCCGGTACTCGGCCGGCGAGCAGTACTTC.

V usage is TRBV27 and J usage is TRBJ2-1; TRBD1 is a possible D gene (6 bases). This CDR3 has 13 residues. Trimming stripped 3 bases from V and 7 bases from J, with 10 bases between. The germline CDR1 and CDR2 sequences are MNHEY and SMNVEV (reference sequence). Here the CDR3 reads CASSFAQGNEQFF. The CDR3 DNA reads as TGTGCCAGCAGTTTCGCCCAGGGGAATGAGCAGTTCTTC.

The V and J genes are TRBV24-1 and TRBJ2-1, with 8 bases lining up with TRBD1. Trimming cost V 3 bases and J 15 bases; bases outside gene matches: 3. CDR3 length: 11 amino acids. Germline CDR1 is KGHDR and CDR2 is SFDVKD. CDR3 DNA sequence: TGTGCCACCAGTGATGGACAGGGCGCGTTCTTC. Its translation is CATSDGQGAFF.

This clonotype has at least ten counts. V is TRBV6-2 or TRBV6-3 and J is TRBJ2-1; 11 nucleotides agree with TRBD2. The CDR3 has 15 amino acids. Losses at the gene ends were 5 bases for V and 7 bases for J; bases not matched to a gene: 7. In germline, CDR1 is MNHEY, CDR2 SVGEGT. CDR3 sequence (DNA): TGTGCCAGCAGTAGAGTAGCGGGAGGGGGAAATGAGCAGTTCTTC. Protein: CASSRVAGGGNEQFF.

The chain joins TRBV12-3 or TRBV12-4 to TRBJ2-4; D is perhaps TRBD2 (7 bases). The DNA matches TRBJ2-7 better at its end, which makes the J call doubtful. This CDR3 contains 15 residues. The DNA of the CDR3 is TGTGCCAGCAGTCCCCCGGGGGGCAGAACCTACGAGCAGTACTTC. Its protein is CASSPPGGRTYEQYF.

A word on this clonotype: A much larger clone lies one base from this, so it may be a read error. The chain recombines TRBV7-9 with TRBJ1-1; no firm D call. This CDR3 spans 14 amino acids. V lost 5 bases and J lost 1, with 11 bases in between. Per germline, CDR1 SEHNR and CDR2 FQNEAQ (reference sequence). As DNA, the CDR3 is TGTGCCAGCAGCCCCTGGACGCCGAACACTGAAGCTTTCTTT. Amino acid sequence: CASSPWTPNTEAFF.

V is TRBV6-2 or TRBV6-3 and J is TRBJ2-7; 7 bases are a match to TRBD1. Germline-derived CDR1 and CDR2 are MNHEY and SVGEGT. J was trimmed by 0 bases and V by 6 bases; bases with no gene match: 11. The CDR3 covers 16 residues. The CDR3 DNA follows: TGTGCCAGCAGCCCGTTCGACAGGGCTCTCTCCTACGAGCAGTACTTC. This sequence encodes CASSPFDRALSYEQYF.

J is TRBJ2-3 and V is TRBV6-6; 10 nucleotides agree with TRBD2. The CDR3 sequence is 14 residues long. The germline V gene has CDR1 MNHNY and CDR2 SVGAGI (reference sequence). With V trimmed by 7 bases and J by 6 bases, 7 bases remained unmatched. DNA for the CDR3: TGTGCCAGCATGACCAGCGGGGGGGTGGATACGCAGTATTTT. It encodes CASMTSGGVDTQYF.

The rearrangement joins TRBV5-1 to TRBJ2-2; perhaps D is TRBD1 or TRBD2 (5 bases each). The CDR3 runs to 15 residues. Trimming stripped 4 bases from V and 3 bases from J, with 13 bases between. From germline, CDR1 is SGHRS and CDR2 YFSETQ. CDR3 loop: CASSRIGGDTGELFF. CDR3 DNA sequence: TGCGCCAGCAGCCGCATTGGGGGTGACACCGGGGAGCTGTTTTTT.

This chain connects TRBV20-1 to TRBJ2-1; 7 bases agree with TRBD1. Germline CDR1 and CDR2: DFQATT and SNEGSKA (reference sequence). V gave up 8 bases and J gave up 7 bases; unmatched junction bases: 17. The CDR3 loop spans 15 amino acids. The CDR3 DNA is TGCAGTTTAGACAGGGACCTCCGCGTGAGGAATGAGCAGTTCTTC. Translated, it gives CSLDRDLRVRNEQFF.

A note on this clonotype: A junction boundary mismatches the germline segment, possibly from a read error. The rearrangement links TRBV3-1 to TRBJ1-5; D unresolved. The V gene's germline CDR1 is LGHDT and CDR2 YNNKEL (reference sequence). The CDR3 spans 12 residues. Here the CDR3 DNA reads TGTGCCATCAGCCAAGGCAATCAGCCCCAGCATTTT. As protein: CAISQGNQPQHF.

The CDR3 sequence is CASSETSGGRETQYF. The DNA for the CDR3 is TGTGCCAGCAGTGAAACTAGCGGGGGGAGGGAGACCCAGTACTTC. The rearrangement uses TRBV25-1 and TRBJ2-5; the match to TRBD2 covers 12 bases. The CDR3 totals 15 residues. Trimming removed 2 bases from V and 5 bases from J; junction bases left unmatched: 3. Germline-derived CDR1 and CDR2 are MGHDK and SYGVNS.

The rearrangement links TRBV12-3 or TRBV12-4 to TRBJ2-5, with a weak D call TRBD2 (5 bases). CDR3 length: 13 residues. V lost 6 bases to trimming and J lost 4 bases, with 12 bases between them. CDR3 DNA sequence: TGTGCCAGCAGGGGTGGACGGGGAGAGACCCAGTACTTC. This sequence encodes CASRGGRGETQYF.

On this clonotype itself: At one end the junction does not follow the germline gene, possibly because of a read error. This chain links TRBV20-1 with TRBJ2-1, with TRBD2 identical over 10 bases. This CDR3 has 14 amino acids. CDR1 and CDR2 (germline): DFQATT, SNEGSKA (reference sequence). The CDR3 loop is CSTRDSSGGDEQFF. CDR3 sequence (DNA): TGCAGTACTAGAGATAGCAGCGGGGGGGATGAGCAGTTCTTC.

CDR3 region: CASSQEVGVYGYTF. The CDR3 nucleotides read TGCGCCAGCAGCCAAGAAGTAGGCGTATATGGCTACACCTTC. V is TRBV4-1 and J is TRBJ1-2; D is undetermined. This CDR3 region has 14 residues. Trimming left V 0 bases short and J 5 bases short, with 10 bases between. Germline V gives CDR1 MGHRA, CDR2 YSYEKL.

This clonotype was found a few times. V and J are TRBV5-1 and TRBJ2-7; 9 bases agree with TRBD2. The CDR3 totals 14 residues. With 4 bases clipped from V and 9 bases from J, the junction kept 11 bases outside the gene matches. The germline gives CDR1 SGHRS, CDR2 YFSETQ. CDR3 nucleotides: TGCGCCAGCAGCCGGGTGTTAGCGGGAGACTTGCAGTACTTC. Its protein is CASSRVLAGDLQYF.

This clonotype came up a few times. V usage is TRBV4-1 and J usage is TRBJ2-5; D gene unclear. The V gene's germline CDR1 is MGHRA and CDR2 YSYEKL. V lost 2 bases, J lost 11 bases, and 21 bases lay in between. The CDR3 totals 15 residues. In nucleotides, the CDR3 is TGCGCCAGCAGCCAAAAAAGCCTAGAGCGCAATGAGCAGTACTTC. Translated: CASSQKSLERNEQYF.

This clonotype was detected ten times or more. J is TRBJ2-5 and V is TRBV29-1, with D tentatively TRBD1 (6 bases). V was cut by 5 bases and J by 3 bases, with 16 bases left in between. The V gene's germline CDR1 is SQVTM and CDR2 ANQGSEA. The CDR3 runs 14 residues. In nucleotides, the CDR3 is TGCAGCGTTCTCCCTAGCAGGGGAAAAGAGACCCAGTACTTC. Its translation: CSVLPSRGKETQYF.

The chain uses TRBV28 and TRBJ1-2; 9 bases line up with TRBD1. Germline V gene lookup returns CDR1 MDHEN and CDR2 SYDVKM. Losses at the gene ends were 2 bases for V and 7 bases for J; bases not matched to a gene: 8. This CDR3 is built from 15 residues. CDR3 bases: TGTGCCAGCAGTTTAGGGGCGGGACAGGGTGGTGGCTACACCTTC. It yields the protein CASSLGAGQGGGYTF.

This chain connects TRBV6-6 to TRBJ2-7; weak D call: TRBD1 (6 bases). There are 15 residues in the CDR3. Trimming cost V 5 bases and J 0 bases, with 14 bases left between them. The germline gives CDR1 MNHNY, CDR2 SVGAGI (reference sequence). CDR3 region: CASSPRDTSSYEQYF. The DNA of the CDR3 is TGTGCCAGCAGTCCCCGGGACACGTCCTCCTACGAGCAGTACTTC.

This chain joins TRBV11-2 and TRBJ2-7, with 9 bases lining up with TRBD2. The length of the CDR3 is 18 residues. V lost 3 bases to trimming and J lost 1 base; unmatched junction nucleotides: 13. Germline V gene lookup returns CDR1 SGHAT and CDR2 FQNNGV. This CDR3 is CASSFAGMLLAGSYEQYF. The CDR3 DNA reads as TGTGCCAGCAGCTTCGCCGGAATGTTGCTAGCGGGATCCTACGAGCAGTACTTC.

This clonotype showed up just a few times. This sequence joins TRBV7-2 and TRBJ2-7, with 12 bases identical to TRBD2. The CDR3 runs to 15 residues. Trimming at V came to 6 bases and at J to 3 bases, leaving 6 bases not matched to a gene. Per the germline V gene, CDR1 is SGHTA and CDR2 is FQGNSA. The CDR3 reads CASRLGLAGFYEQYF. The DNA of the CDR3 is TGTGCCAGCAGGCTCGGACTAGCGGGATTCTACGAGCAGTACTTC.

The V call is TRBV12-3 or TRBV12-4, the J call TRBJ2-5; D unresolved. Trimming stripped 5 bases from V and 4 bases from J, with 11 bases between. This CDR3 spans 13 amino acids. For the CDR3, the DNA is TGTGCCAGCAGTCGGGCATTGTTAGAGACCCAGTACTTC. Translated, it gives CASSRALLETQYF.

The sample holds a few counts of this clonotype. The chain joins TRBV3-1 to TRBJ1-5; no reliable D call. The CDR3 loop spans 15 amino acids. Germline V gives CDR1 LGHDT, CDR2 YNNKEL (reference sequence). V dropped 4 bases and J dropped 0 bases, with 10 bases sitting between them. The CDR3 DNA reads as TGTGCCAGCAGCCCAGGACGGAATAGCAATCAGCCCCAGCATTTT. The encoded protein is CASSPGRNSNQPQHF.

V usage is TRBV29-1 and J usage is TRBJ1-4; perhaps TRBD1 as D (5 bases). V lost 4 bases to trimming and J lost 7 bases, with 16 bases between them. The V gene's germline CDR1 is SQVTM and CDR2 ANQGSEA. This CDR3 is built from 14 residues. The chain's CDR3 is CSVVLERGGEKLFF. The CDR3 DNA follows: TGCAGCGTTGTCCTAGAGCGTGGGGGTGAAAAACTGTTTTTT.

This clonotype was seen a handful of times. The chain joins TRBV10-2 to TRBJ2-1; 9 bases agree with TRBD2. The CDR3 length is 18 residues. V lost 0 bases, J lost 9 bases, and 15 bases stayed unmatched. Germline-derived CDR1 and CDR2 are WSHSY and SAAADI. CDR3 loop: CASSESALAGTKGVEQFF. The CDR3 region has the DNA TGCGCCAGCAGTGAGTCGGCGCTAGCGGGGACCAAGGGGGTTGAGCAGTTCTTC.

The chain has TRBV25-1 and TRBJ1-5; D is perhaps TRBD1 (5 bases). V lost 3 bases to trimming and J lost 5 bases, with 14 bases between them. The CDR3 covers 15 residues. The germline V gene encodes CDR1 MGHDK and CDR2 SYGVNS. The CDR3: CASSDPGQGDQPQHF. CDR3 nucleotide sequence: TGTGCCAGCAGTGATCCCGGGCAGGGCGATCAGCCCCAGCATTTT.

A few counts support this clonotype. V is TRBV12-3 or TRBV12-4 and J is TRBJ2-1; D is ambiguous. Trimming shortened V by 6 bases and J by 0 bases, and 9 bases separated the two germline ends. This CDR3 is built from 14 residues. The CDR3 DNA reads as TGTGCCAGCAGGCCACGACCCTCCTACAATGAGCAGTTCTTC. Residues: CASRPRPSYNEQFF.

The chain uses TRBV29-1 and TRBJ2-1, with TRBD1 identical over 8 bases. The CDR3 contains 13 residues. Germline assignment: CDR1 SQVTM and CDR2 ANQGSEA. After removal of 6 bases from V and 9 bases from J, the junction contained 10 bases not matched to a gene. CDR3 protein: CSVKQGAWGEQFF. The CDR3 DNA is TGCAGCGTAAAGCAGGGGGCTTGGGGTGAGCAGTTCTTC.

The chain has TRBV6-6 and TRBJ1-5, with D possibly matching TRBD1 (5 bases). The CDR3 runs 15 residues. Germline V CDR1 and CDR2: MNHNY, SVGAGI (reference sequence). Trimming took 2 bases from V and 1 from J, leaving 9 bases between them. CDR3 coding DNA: TGTGCCAGCAGTTACCCCGGGGGGAGCAATCAGCCCCAGCATTTT. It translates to CASSYPGGSNQPQHF.